This T cell receptor (beta chain) was observed in a study of technical replicates of blood from several donors. Trimming at V came to 6 bases and at J to 1 base, leaving 10 bases not matched to a gene. This CDR3 has 16 amino acids. The germline CDR1 and CDR2 sequences are SNHLY and FYNNEI. Profiled with immunoSEQ multiplex PCR; TCRdb holds only in-frame clones, not every one. The profile shows some 70,000 clones, just over 90% of them singletons. The chain has TRBV2 and TRBJ2-5, with 8 bases matching TRBD2. The TCR comes from a human donor in good health. Some clones in this sample may be carry-over from other donors' samples. Sample: PBMCs. The CDR3 reads CASRPGGSGGQETQYF. Written as DNA, the CDR3 is TGTGCCAGCAGACCGGGGGGGAGCGGGGGCCAAGAGACCCAGTACTTC.